Included here is one T cell receptor (beta chain) sequence, with context. Its antigen remains unidentified. Per-base qualities were not stored, and no clone one base away is much larger. Counted from cysteine to phenylalanine, this CDR3 has 13 amino acids. This entry keeps only the CDR3 DNA: 39 bases, framed from base 1. The V and J ends are trimmed by 3 bases and 3 bases, leaving 8 bases between them. The data belong to a study of control samples from healthy donors and cancer patients (dated by TCRdb to the early 2020s). Libraries were made using the immunoSEQ multiplex PCR assay. The source is immuneACCESS, and TCRdb retained only in-frame sequences with V and J called. Part of the clones is not carried over; for the studies checked, unresolved V genes explain less than half of this, and the remainder is unexplained. This sample lists 150,000 to 180,000 clones; roughly 94% were detected once. The top ten clonotypes cover about 5.6% of the sample.

The sequenced material came from blood. This TCR derives from a man in his forties in good health. The chain couples TRBV12-3 or TRBV12-4 to TRBJ1-1, with no D gene named confidently. The encoded CDR3 is CASSLSTDTEAFF. The DNA sequence is as follows: TGTGCCAGCAGTTTGAGTACTGACACTGAAGCTTTCTTT.